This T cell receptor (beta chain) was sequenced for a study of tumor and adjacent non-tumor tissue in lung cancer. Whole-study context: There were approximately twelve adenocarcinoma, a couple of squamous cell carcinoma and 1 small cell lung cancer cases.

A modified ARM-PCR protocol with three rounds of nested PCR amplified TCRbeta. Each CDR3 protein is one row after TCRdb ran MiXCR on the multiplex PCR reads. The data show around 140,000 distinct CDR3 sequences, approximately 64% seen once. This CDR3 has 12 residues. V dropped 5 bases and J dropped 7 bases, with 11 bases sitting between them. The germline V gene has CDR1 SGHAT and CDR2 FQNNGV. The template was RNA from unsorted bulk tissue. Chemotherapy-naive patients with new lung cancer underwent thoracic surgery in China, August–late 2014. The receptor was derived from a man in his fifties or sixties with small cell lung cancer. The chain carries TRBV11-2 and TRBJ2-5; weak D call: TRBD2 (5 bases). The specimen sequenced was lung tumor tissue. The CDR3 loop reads CASSTNEGTQYF. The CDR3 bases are TGTGCCAGCAGCACCAACGAGGGGACCCAGTACTTC.